The clone carrying this T cell receptor (beta chain) turned up a few times. These data come from a study of patients and donors after allogeneic stem cell transplantation. TCRdb re-derived calls from the RT-PCR reads in MiXCR, one entry per CDR3 protein. The sample lists about a million distinct CDR3 sequences, roughly 17% occurring once. V was clipped by 1 base and J by 3 bases, with 15 bases between them. The germline V gene encodes CDR1 LGHDT and CDR2 YNNKEL (reference sequence). The CDR3 runs to 16 residues. Sequenced: blood, either unsorted or a sorted T cell fraction (not recorded which). The TCR was taken from a human donor who was either an allogeneic HSCT recipient or a stem cell or donor lymphocyte infusion donor (not recorded which). It is not recorded whose cells these are; they may come from a transplant donor. The V and J genes are TRBV3-1 and TRBJ2-5; D is possibly TRBD1 or TRBD2 (5 bases each). The CDR3 protein is CASSQGSLGREETQYF. CDR3 DNA: TGTGCCAGCAGCCAAGGGTCATTGGGACGGGAAGAGACCCAGTACTTC.